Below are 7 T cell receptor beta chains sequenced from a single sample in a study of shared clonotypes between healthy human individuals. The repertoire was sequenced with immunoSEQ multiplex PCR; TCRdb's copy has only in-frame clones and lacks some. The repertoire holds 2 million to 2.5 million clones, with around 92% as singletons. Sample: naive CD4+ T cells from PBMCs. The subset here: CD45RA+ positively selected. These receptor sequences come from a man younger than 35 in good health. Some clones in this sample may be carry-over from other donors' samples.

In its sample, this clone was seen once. The CDR3 DNA reads TGTGCCAGCAGTTACTCCATCTCAACCGATACGCAGTATTTT. As protein: CASSYSISTDTQYF. This chain joins TRBV27 and TRBJ2-3, with D hard to call. The CDR3 sequence is 14 residues long. V gave up 4 bases and J gave up 6 bases, with 14 bases separating them. Germline V lookup: CDR1 MNHEY, CDR2 SMNVEV (reference sequence).

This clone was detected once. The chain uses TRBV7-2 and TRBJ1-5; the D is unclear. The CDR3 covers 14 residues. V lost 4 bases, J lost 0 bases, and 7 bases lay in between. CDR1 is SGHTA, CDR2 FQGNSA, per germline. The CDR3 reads CASSSYDSNQPQHF. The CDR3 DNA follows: TGTGCCAGCAGCTCATACGATAGCAATCAGCCCCAGCATTTT.

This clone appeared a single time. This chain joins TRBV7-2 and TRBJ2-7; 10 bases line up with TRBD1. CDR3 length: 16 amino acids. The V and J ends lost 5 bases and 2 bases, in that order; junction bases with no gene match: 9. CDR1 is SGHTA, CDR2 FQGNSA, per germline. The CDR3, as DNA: TGTGCCAGCAGCCCGAGACCCGGGACAGGGGCCTACGAGCAGTACTTC. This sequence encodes CASSPRPGTGAYEQYF.

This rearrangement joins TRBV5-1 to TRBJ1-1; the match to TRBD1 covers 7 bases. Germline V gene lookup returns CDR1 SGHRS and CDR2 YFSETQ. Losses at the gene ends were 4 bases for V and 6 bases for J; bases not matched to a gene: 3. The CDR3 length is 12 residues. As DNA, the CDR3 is TGCGCCAGCAGCCAGACAGGGTCTGAAGCTTTCTTT. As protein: CASSQTGSEAFF.

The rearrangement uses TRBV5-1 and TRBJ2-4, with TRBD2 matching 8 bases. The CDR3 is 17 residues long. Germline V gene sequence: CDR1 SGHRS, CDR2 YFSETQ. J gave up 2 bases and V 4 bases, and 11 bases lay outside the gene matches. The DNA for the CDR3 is TGCGCCAGCAGCCCTATTCGGGAGGGCCGTACCAAAAACATTCAGTACTTC. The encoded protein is CASSPIREGRTKNIQYF.

CDR3 region: CASKTDRNTGELFF. The CDR3, as DNA: TGTGCCAGCAAAACCGACCGTAACACCGGGGAGCTGTTTTTT. The chain is built from TRBV11-2 and TRBJ2-2; D is ambiguous. V was pared by 7 bases and J by 2 bases, with 11 bases between. The length of the CDR3 is 14 residues. CDR1 is SGHAT, CDR2 FQNNGV, per germline.

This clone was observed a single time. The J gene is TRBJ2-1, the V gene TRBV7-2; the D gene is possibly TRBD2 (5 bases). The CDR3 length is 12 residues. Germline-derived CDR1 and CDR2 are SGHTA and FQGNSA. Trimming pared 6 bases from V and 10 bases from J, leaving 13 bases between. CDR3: CASSFLKREQFF. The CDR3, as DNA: TGTGCCAGCAGTTTCCTAAAGCGGGAGCAGTTCTTC.